This is a list of T cell receptor beta chains from one sample in a study of beta chain features in type 1 diabetes. Some clones are missing from TCRdb's copy, which holds only in-frame ones; the method was immunoSEQ multiplex PCR. The sample consists of about 140,000 clones, more than 9% of them appearing once. Sequences were obtained from naive CD4+ T cells from blood. The receptors originated from a man between 18 and 35 years old in good health. CDR3s include the opening cysteine and the closing phenylalanine or tryptophan. Rows give clone size only sometimes, using once, few, many, or a class for an expanded clone.

cdr3_aa	cdr3_length	j_call	v_call	clone_size
CASSSSGGLYNEQFF	15	TRBJ2-1	TRBV7-2	many
CASSLAGTGYEKLFF	15	TRBJ1-4	TRBV7-2	few
CASSAGGPLAFF	12	TRBJ1-1	TRBV18	-
CASSENSYNEQFF	13	TRBJ2-1	TRBV2	few
CSVEVAERGKVSYEQYF	17	TRBJ2-7	TRBV29-1	-
CASSLVGEGDYGYTF	15	TRBJ1-2	TRBV5-1	-
CASSQEYKETQYF	13	TRBJ2-5	TRBV4-3	few
CASSGGAQDTGELFF	15	TRBJ2-2	TRBV19	-
CASSLTYGQGINEQFF	16	TRBJ2-1	TRBV7-8	few
CASSMDSYEQYF	12	-	TRBV5-4	-
CASKVGGGTYEQYF	14	TRBJ2-7	TRBV7-2	few
CASSLQGLAGELFF	14	TRBJ2-2	TRBV7-9	many
CASTGTDNSPLHF	13	TRBJ1-6	TRBV6-1	-
CASSQEPGGGEQFF	14	TRBJ2-1	TRBV4-1	few
CASSPLAGDYGYTF	14	TRBJ1-2	TRBV18	few
CATSRASATDTQYF	14	TRBJ2-3	TRBV15	-
CASSLGQFDLYEQYF	15	TRBJ2-7	TRBV7-2	-
CASSFAQADTGELFF	15	TRBJ2-2	TRBV5-1	-
CAWSGIGADEQYF	13	TRBJ2-7	TRBV30	many
CASSLQGGHEQYF	13	TRBJ2-7	TRBV5-4	few
CAISEMASGGQFF	13	TRBJ2-1	TRBV10-3	many
CASSPPNGGGGNIQYF	16	TRBJ2-4	TRBV18	many
CASSPGQANTGELFF	15	TRBJ2-2	TRBV18	few
CAISEGTSGVYEQYF	15	TRBJ2-7	TRBV10-3	-
CASSSDRGGDTEAFF	15	TRBJ1-1	TRBV11-2	few
CASTRHSTYEQYF	13	TRBJ2-7	TRBV6-5	-
CASLTPGQSLRGNQPQHF	18	TRBJ1-5	TRBV28	few
CASSTTSFSGNTIYF	15	TRBJ1-3	TRBV2	few
CASSVVFNTEAFF	13	TRBJ1-1	TRBV9	-
CASSIAPWGNSPLHF	15	TRBJ1-6	TRBV19	once
CASGRTGGPNTGELFF	16	TRBJ2-2	TRBV7-9	few
CASSLGGTGAREQFF	15	TRBJ2-1	TRBV13	many
CASSYKNNYGYTF	13	TRBJ1-2	TRBV28	few
CASSPRGSGELFF	13	TRBJ2-2	TRBV18	few
CSVGRGWRSYEQYF	14	TRBJ2-7	TRBV29-1	few
CAWSRDRGKAPLHF	14	TRBJ1-6	TRBV30	many
CASSQVRELQYF	12	TRBJ2-3	TRBV4-2	many
CASSQETRTYEQYF	14	TRBJ2-7	TRBV4-3	-
CASSVDSPREKLFF	14	TRBJ1-4	TRBV6-5	-
CASSTRLANQETQYF	15	TRBJ2-5	TRBV5-1	-
CASSQLWGGSNQPQHF	16	TRBJ1-5	TRBV23-1	-
CASSSVDRYGNEQFF	15	TRBJ2-1	TRBV6-5	-